This TCR beta chain is drawn from a study of OX40 agonist ivuxolimab in advanced cancers. Across the study: Aged about 20 to 85 with a mean of around 60 years, they were around 85% male. Broader study findings: Relative to CD4+, CD8+ T cells held more expanded clones on average.

Generated by immunoSEQ multiplex PCR, the TCRdb table keeps only in-frame clones and is missing some. The sample consists of about 50,000 clones, around 81% of them appearing once. As to this clone: Antigen specificity is unknown.

The J segment lost 9 bases and the V segment lost 7 bases, leaving 4 bases of the junction unmatched. CDR1 and CDR2 from the germline V gene are LNHDA and SQIVND (reference sequence). The CDR3 spans 12 residues. The gene calls are TRBV19 and TRBJ2-1, with 9 nucleotides matching TRBD1. The origin of this receptor is an adult with an advanced solid tumor such as melanoma, head and neck, liver or kidney cancer. The source was CD4+ or CD8+ T cells sorted from blood, collected in a trial of the OX40 agonist ivuxolimab. CDR3 residues: CASNTGGGEQFF. CDR3 coding DNA: TGTGCCAGTAATACAGGGGGCGGTGAGCAGTTCTTC.